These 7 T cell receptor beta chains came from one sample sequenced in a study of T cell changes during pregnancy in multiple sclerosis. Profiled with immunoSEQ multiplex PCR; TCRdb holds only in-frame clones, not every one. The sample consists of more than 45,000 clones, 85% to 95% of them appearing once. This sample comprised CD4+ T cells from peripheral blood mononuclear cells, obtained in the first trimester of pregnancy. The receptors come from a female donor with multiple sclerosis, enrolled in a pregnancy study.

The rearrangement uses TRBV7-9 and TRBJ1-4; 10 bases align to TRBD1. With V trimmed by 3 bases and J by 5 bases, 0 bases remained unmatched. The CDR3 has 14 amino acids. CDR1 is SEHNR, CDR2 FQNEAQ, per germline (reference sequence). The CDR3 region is CASSLGQGNEKLFF. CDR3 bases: TGTGCCAGCAGCTTGGGACAGGGGAATGAAAAACTGTTTTTT.

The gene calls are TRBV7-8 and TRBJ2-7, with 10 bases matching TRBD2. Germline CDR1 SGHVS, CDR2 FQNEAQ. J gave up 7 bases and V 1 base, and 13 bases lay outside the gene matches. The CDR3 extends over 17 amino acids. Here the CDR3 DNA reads TGTGCCAGCAGCTTAGTCGGCGGGCTAGCGGGGGTTGAGGAGCAGTACTTC. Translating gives CASSLVGGLAGVEEQYF.

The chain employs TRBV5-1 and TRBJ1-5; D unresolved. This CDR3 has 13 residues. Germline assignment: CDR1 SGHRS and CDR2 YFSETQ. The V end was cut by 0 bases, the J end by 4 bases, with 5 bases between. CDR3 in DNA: TGCGCCAGCAGCTTGGCTGTTAATCAGCCCCAGCATTTT. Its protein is CASSLAVNQPQHF.

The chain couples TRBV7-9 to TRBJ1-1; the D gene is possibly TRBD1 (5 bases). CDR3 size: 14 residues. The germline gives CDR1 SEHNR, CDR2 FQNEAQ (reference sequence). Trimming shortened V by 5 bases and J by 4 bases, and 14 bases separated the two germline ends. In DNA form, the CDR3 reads TGTGCCAGCAGCCCGGGGGGTTTGGGCACTGAAGCTTTCTTT. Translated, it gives CASSPGGLGTEAFF.

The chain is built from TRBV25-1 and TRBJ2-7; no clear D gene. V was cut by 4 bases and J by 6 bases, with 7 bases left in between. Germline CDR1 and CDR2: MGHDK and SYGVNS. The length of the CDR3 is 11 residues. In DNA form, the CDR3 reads TGTGCCAGCAGTGGTGGCAGCGAGCAGTACTTC. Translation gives CASSGGSEQYF.

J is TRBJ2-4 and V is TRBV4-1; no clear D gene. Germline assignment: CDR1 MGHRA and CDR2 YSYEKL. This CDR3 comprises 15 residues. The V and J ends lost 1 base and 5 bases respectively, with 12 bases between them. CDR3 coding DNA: TGCGCCAGCAGCCAAGTCGTCAGGCTGCAAAACATTCAGTACTTC. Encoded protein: CASSQVVRLQNIQYF.

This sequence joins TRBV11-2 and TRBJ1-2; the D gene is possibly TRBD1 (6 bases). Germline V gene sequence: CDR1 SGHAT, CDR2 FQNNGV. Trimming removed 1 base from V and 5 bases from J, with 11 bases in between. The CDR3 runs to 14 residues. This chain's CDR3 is CASSLGTARYGYTF. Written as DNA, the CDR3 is TGTGCCAGCAGCTTAGGGACAGCCCGTTATGGCTACACCTTC.